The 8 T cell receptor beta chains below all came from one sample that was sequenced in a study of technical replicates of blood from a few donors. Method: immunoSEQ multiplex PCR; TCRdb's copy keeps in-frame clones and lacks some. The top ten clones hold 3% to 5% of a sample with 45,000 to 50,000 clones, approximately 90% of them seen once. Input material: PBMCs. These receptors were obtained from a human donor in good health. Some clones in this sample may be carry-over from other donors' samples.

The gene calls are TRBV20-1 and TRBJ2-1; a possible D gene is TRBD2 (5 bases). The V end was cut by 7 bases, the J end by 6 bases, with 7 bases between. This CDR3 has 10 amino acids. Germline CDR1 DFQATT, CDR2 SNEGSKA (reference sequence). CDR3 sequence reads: CSGLPNEQFF. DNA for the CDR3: TGCAGTGGACTACCCAATGAGCAGTTCTTC.

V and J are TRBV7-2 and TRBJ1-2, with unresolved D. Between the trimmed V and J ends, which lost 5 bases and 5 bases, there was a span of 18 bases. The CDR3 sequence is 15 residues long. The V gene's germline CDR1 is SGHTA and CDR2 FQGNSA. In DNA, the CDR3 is TGTGCCAGCAGCCCTGGACGGCTTACTAGTTATGGCTACACCTTC. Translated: CASSPGRLTSYGYTF.

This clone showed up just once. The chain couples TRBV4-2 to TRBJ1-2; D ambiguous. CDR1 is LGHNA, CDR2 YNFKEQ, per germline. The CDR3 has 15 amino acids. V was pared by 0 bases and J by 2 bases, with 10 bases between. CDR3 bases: TGTGCCAGCAGCCAAGATCTGCGGGAAAACTATGGCTACACCTTC. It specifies CASSQDLRENYGYTF.

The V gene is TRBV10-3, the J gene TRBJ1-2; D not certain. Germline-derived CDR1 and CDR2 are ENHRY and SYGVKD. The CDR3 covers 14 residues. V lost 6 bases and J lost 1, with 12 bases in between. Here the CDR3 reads CAIRNMNSNYGYTF. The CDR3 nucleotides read TGTGCCATCAGGAATATGAACAGTAACTATGGCTACACCTTC.

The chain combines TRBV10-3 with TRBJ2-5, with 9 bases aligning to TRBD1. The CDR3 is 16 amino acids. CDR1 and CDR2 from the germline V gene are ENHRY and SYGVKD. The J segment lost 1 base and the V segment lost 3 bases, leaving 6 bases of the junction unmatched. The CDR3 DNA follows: TGTGCCATCAGTGACCCGGGACAGGGTCTCCAAGAGACCCAGTACTTC. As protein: CAISDPGQGLQETQYF.

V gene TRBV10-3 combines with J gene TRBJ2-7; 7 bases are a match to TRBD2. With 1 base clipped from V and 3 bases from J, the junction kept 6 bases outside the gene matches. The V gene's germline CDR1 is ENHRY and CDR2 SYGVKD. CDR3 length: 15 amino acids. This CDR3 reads CAISEYPGGLYEQYF. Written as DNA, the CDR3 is TGTGCCATCAGTGAGTACCCGGGGGGACTCTACGAGCAGTACTTC.

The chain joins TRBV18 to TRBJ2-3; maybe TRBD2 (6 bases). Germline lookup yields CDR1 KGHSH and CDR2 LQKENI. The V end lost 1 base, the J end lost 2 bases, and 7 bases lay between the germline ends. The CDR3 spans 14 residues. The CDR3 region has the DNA TGTGCCAGCTCACCACAGCGGGCCACAGATACGCAGTATTTT. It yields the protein CASSPQRATDTQYF.

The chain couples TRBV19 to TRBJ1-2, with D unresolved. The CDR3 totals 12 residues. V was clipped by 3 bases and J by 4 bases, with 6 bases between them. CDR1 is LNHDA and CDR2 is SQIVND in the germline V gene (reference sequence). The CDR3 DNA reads TGTGCCAGTAGTATCTTCCCCTATGGCTACACCTTC. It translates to CASSIFPYGYTF. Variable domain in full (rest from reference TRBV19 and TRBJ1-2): DGGITQSPKYLFRKEGQNVTLSCEQNLNHDAMYWYRQDPGQGLRLIYYSQIVNDFQKGDIAEGYSVSREKKESFPLTVTSAQKNPTAFYLCASSIFPYGYTFGSGTRLTVV.